The 22 T cell receptor beta chains below all came from one sample that was sequenced in a study of T cell responses to AZD1222 COVID-19 vaccine. Measured with immunoSEQ multiplex PCR; TCRdb has only the in-frame clones, and not every one. The sample has approximately 94,000 clones; around 90% are singletons. Sequencing was performed on peripheral blood, taken on day 0 of AZD1222 vaccination. The receptors stem from an adult in good health.

The rearrangement joins TRBV27 to TRBJ1-1; 9 bases fit TRBD1. Losses at the gene ends were 5 bases for V and 1 base for J; bases not matched to a gene: 8. The germline V gene has CDR1 MNHEY and CDR2 SMNVEV (reference sequence). CDR3 length: 16 residues. The CDR3 DNA sequence: TGTGCCAGCAGTGCACCCACGGGACAGGGGAACACTGAAGCTTTCTTT. Residues: CASSAPTGQGNTEAFF.

The gene calls are TRBV5-1 and TRBJ2-5; D might be TRBD2 (6 bases). V dropped 0 bases and J dropped 2 bases, with 11 bases sitting between them. Germline lookup yields CDR1 SGHRS and CDR2 YFSETQ. CDR3 length: 15 residues. The CDR3 coding sequence is TGCGCCAGCAGCTTGGGCGGGGCTCCTCAAGAGACCCAGTACTTC. It translates to CASSLGGAPQETQYF.

The chain recombines TRBV5-5 with TRBJ2-7; 7 bases fit TRBD1. The CDR3 runs to 16 residues. Germline V gene data show CDR1 as SGHKS and CDR2 as YYEKEE (reference sequence). V was clipped by 4 bases and J by 2 bases; unmatched bases: 12. CDR3 DNA sequence: TGTGCCAGCAGCGGAACCACCGGGACAGAACCCTACGAGCAGTACTTC. Its protein product is CASSGTTGTEPYEQYF.

V and J are TRBV7-3 and TRBJ2-2, with TRBD2 identical over 8 bases. J was trimmed by 0 bases and V by 5 bases; bases with no gene match: 2. This CDR3 contains 15 residues. Looked up from germline, CDR1 is SGHTA and CDR2 is FQGTGA. The CDR3 here is CASSLAGANTGELFF. CDR3 in DNA: TGTGCCAGCAGCCTAGCGGGTGCGAACACCGGGGAGCTGTTTTTT.

The chain has TRBV5-1 and TRBJ2-3, with 8 bases fitting TRBD1. This CDR3 comprises 15 residues. V gave up 4 bases and J gave up 2 bases; unmatched junction bases: 6. Germline-derived CDR1 and CDR2 are SGHRS and YFSETQ. The CDR3 sequence is CASSAGQEITDTQYF. The CDR3 DNA reads TGCGCCAGCAGCGCGGGACAGGAGATCACAGATACGCAGTATTTT.

This chain links TRBV3-1 (or the pseudogene TRBV3-2) with TRBJ2-2; D call uncertain. Germline V gene sequence: CDR1 LGHDT, CDR2 YNNKEL (reference sequence). With 6 bases removed from V and 5 bases from J, the gap between germline ends came to 13 bases. The CDR3 extends over 14 amino acids. Written as DNA, the CDR3 is TGTGCCAGCAGGCCACAAACTGGGACCGGGGAGCTGTTTTTT. It translates to CASRPQTGTGELFF.

V is TRBV6-1 and J is TRBJ2-3; 8 bases agree with TRBD2. The CDR3 has 16 residues. From germline, CDR1 is MNHNS and CDR2 SASEGT. Trimming removed 3 bases from V and 0 bases from J; junction bases left unmatched: 5. The CDR3 coding sequence is TGTGCCAGCAGTGACTTAGCGGGACCTAGCACAGATACGCAGTATTTT. Protein product: CASSDLAGPSTDTQYF.

The rearrangement uses TRBV6-4 and TRBJ2-4; D is possibly TRBD1 (5 bases). The germline gives CDR1 MRHNA, CDR2 SNTAGT. Trimming shortened V by 3 bases and J by 8 bases, and 17 bases separated the two germline ends. The CDR3 is made up of 15 amino acids. CDR3 in DNA: TGTGCCAGCAGTGATAACCCCAGGGAAGGGGACATTCAGTACTTC. It codes for CASSDNPREGDIQYF.

The gene calls are TRBV28 and TRBJ1-5; D might be TRBD1 (5 bases). Germline V CDR1 and CDR2: MDHEN, SYDVKM. This CDR3 spans 17 amino acids. Trimming cost V 5 bases and J 0 bases, with 17 bases left between them. CDR3 sequence: CASSPRGTAYSNQPQHF. The CDR3 DNA reads as TGTGCCAGCAGTCCTCGCGGGACGGCTTATAGCAATCAGCCCCAGCATTTT.

This clone showed up just once. The CDR3 DNA reads TGTGCCAGCAGCTTAGACAGGAACACTGAAGCTTTCTTT. Residues: CASSLDRNTEAFF. The chain combines TRBV7-9 with TRBJ1-1, with D unclear. The germline V gene encodes CDR1 SEHNR and CDR2 FQNEAQ (reference sequence). V lost 1 base, J lost 1 base, and 4 bases lay in between. The CDR3 has 13 residues.

The CDR3 bases are TGTGCCAGCAGCCCAGCGCTCCGGGTCCAAGAGACCCAGTACTTC. This gives the protein CASSPALRVQETQYF. The chain employs TRBV27 and TRBJ2-5; D unclear. The CDR3 has 15 residues. The germline CDR1 and CDR2 sequences are MNHEY and SMNVEV (reference sequence). Trimming removed 6 bases from V and 1 base from J, with 15 bases in between.

The chain uses TRBV2 and TRBJ1-3, with 11 bases lining up with TRBD1. In germline, CDR1 is SNHLY, CDR2 FYNNEI. Germline trimming cut 7 bases from V and 2 bases from J; bases unmatched to any gene: 13. This CDR3 is 18 amino acids long. CDR3 nucleotide sequence: TGTGCCAGCAAGGACAGGGGGCATCAGTGGATTACTGGAAACACCATATATTTT. Translating it yields CASKDRGHQWITGNTIYF.

The chain is built from TRBV2 and TRBJ1-6; 8 positions match TRBD1. Germline V gene lookup returns CDR1 SNHLY and CDR2 FYNNEI. V gave up 8 bases and J gave up 8 bases; unmatched junction bases: 5. The CDR3 is made up of 13 amino acids. The CDR3, as DNA: TGTGCCAGCGCAGGACAGGGAGATTCACCCCTCCACTTT. Its translation: CASAGQGDSPLHF.

This clone has just one count. The chain employs TRBV27 and TRBJ1-5; D is ambiguous. The CDR3 covers 14 residues. The ends were cut back, 1 base at V and 0 bases at J, with 4 bases in the middle. From germline, CDR1 is MNHEY and CDR2 SMNVEV (reference sequence). CDR3 sequence reads: CASSLFGSNQPQHF. The DNA of the CDR3 is TGTGCCAGCAGTTTATTCGGTAGCAATCAGCCCCAGCATTTT.

This clone was observed a few times. CDR3: CASSSAGVGETQYF. The CDR3 nucleotides are TGTGCCAGCAGCTCCGCGGGAGTGGGAGAGACCCAGTACTTC. The chain has TRBV5-4 and TRBJ2-5; 7 bases agree with TRBD2. CDR3 length: 14 amino acids. The V and J ends lost 3 bases and 4 bases, in that order; junction bases with no gene match: 6. In germline, CDR1 is SGHNT, CDR2 YYREEE (reference sequence).

This rearrangement joins TRBV6-4 to TRBJ2-1; D perhaps matches TRBD2 (5 bases). Trimming removed 0 bases at V and 5 bases at J, with 11 bases between. Per the germline V gene, CDR1 is MRHNA and CDR2 is SNTAGT. The CDR3 length is 15 residues. The chain's CDR3 is CASSDSVSGHNEQFF. The CDR3 DNA is TGTGCCAGCAGTGACTCTGTCAGCGGCCACAATGAGCAGTTCTTC.

In DNA, the CDR3 is TGTGCCAGCAATCCTTTAGGTGGGCAAGGAAACACCATATATTTT. Protein sequence: CASNPLGGQGNTIYF. The chain joins TRBV28 to TRBJ1-3; D gene uncertain. Germline values: CDR1 MDHEN, CDR2 SYDVKM. Trimming removed 7 bases at V and 4 bases at J, with 17 bases between. The CDR3 runs 15 residues.

V gene TRBV15 combines with J gene TRBJ2-6; 7 nucleotides align to TRBD2. With V trimmed by 2 bases and J by 0 bases, 7 bases remained unmatched. The CDR3 length is 18 residues. Germline loops: CDR1 LNHNV, CDR2 YYDKDF (reference sequence). The CDR3 coding sequence is TGTGCCACCAGCAGATCTAGCGGAGAGGTCTCTGGGGCCAACGTCCTGACTTTC. Its translation: CATSRSSGEVSGANVLTF.

CDR3 in amino acids: CASSLAGGSWDEQYF. Here the CDR3 DNA reads TGTGCCAGCAGTTTAGCGGGAGGGTCGTGGGACGAGCAGTACTTC. J is TRBJ2-7 and V is TRBV7-3; 11 bases line up with TRBD2. CDR1 and CDR2 (germline): SGHTA, FQGTGA. V was clipped by 6 bases and J by 5 bases; unmatched bases: 9. CDR3 length: 15 residues.

The V and J genes are TRBV24-1 and TRBJ2-2; D may be TRBD2 (6 bases). Germline CDR1 reads KGHDR; CDR2 reads SFDVKD. The CDR3 has 16 residues. V was clipped by 2 bases and J by 0 bases, with 9 bases between them. This CDR3 reads CATSDSRLANTGELFF. In nucleotides, the CDR3 is TGTGCCACCAGTGATTCACGACTAGCGAACACCGGGGAGCTGTTTTTT.

The genes are TRBV2 and TRBJ2-5; a possible D gene is TRBD1 (5 bases). The CDR3 has 13 amino acids. Trimming removed 7 bases at V and 1 base at J, with 10 bases between. The V gene's germline CDR1 is SNHLY and CDR2 FYNNEI. The CDR3, as DNA: TGTGCCAGCAACAGGTGGGTCCAAGAGACCCAGTACTTC. Translating gives CASNRWVQETQYF.

The chain combines TRBV5-4 with TRBJ2-5, with TRBD2 matching 16 bases. The V gene end was trimmed by 0 bases and the J gene end by 5 bases; junction bases not matched to a gene: 7. The CDR3 has 18 amino acids. Germline CDR1 and CDR2: SGHNT and YYREEE (reference sequence). This CDR3 is CASSLGGLAGGRSETQYF. The CDR3 nucleotides read TGTGCCAGCAGCTTGGGGGGACTAGCGGGAGGGCGTTCGGAGACCCAGTACTTC.